What follows are 31 T cell receptor beta chains derived from one specimen sequenced in a study of human T cells and chemical hapten exposure. As for time point: patch test 1, 2 weeks after DPC sensitization. Treatment meaning: therapeutic diphenylcyclopropenone sensitization with weekly scalp DPC. Each CDR3 protein gets one entry after TCRdb re-called the RACE reads with MiXCR. The repertoire holds roughly 180,000 distinct CDR3 sequences, 14% seen once, with 1.5% to 2% in the top ten. The specimen comprised whole blood, sampled in connection with sensitization to the hapten diphenylcyclopropenone (DPC). The source is a woman in her twenties or thirties with alopecia areata. Some clones in this sample may be carry-over from other donors' samples.

Comment on this clonotype: A read error may be the cause here, since a much bigger clone is one base away. The CDR3 region is CASSPIGGSKKLFF. The DNA of the CDR3 is TGCGCCAGCAGCCCTATTGGGGGGAGTAAAAAACTGTTTTTT. The rearrangement uses TRBV5-1 and TRBJ1-4; perhaps TRBD1 as D (5 bases). The CDR3 sequence is 14 residues long. V lost 4 bases and J 9 bases, leaving 16 bases between the germline ends. Germline CDR1 SGHRS, CDR2 YFSETQ.

The V gene is TRBV5-4, the J gene TRBJ2-5; TRBD2 might be the D (5 bases). Germline assignment: CDR1 SGHNT and CDR2 YYREEE (reference sequence). V lost 1 base and J lost 4, with 17 bases in between. This CDR3 region has 16 residues. This chain's CDR3 is CASSLPGSEGSETQYF. CDR3 DNA sequence: TGTGCCAGCAGCTTGCCGGGGTCTGAAGGGTCAGAGACCCAGTACTTC. Drawing the rest from reference TRBV5-4 and TRBJ2-5, the complete variable domain is ETGVTQSPTHLIKTRGQQVTLRCSSQSGHNTVSWYQQALGQGPQFIFQYYREEENGRGNFPPRFSGLQFPNYSSELNVNALELDDSALYLCASSLPGSEGSETQYFGPGTRLLVL.

This clonotype was counted a single time. This sequence may be a read error, since a much larger clone differs from it by one base. The chain links TRBV7-9 to TRBJ2-2; TRBD1 matches at 10 bases. Per germline, CDR1 SEHNR and CDR2 FQNEAQ (reference sequence). The CDR3 is 16 residues long. CDR3 bases: TGTGCCGGCAGCTCCCCCGGGACAGGGGACACCGGGGAGCTGTTTTTT. It codes for CAGSSPGTGDTGELFF.

The chain combines TRBV6-1 with TRBJ2-5; maybe TRBD2 (7 bases). Germline values: CDR1 MNHNS, CDR2 SASEGT. The length of the CDR3 is 14 residues. V lost 7 bases to trimming and J lost 5 bases, with 17 bases between them. The CDR3 DNA is TGTGCCAGCACCCAGGGGAGGGGAGCGGAGACCCAGTACTTC. Translation: CASTQGRGAETQYF.

This clonotype has more than one count but fewer than ten. The V and J genes are TRBV7-9 and TRBJ2-2, with a tentative D call TRBD1 (6 bases). Germline CDR1 SEHNR, CDR2 FQNEAQ (reference sequence). Trimming removed 5 bases from V and 1 base from J, with 11 bases in between. The length of the CDR3 is 15 residues. The CDR3 DNA sequence: TGTGCCAGCAGCCCGGACAGATTGAACACCGGGGAGCTGTTTTTT. It codes for CASSPDRLNTGELFF.

This clonotype came up a few times. CDR3 sequence (DNA): TGTGCCAGCAGCGTAGGGGCTAGCTACGAGCAGTACTTC. Translated, it gives CASSVGASYEQYF. V gene TRBV9 combines with J gene TRBJ2-7, with D unresolved. Trimming removed 0 bases from V and 3 bases from J, with 7 bases in between. The CDR3 contains 13 residues. The germline V gene has CDR1 SGDLS and CDR2 YYNGEE.

This clonotype was detected ten times or more. This chain connects TRBV18 to TRBJ1-5; no definite D call. There are 13 residues in the CDR3. The germline gives CDR1 KGHSH, CDR2 LQKENI. Trimming took off 3 bases at V and 3 bases at J, with 6 bases between the two ends. CDR3 sequence reads: CASSPGNNQPQHF. The CDR3 DNA reads TGTGCCAGCTCACCGGGGAACAATCAGCCCCAGCATTTT.

The CDR3 DNA reads TGTGCCAGCAGCTTACAGGGACAGAGCAATCAGCCCCAGCATTTT. Protein sequence: CASSLQGQSNQPQHF. V gene TRBV7-2 combines with J gene TRBJ1-5; 7 bases agree with TRBD1. Germline V gene sequence: CDR1 SGHTA, CDR2 FQGNSA. The V segment lost 2 bases and the J segment 1 base; nucleotides outside the gene matches: 2. The CDR3 has 15 amino acids.

This clonotype was observed at least ten times. The chain joins TRBV14 to TRBJ2-5; TRBD1 is a possible D gene (6 bases). The CDR3 has 13 amino acids. The germline V and J ends were trimmed by 6 bases and 7 bases, with 15 bases remaining between them. Germline lookup yields CDR1 SGHDN and CDR2 FVKESK. CDR3: CASSSTGYGTQYF. The CDR3 bases are TGTGCCAGCAGTTCTACAGGGTATGGGACCCAGTACTTC.

This clonotype was seen many times. The genes are TRBV6-1 and TRBJ2-7, with D unclear. Germline lookup yields CDR1 MNHNS and CDR2 SASEGT. CDR3 size: 12 residues. Trimming cost V 3 bases and J 3 bases, with 6 bases left between them. The CDR3: CASSDFGYEQYF. DNA for the CDR3: TGTGCCAGCAGTGACTTCGGCTACGAGCAGTACTTC.

This rearrangement joins TRBV6-2 or TRBV6-3 to TRBJ1-1; TRBD1 might be the D (6 bases). Trimming left V 5 bases short and J 0 bases short, with 13 bases between. The CDR3 has 15 amino acids. Germline V gene lookup returns CDR1 MNHEY and CDR2 SVGEGT. CDR3 coding DNA: TGTGCCAGCAGTCAACGGACAGCGATGAACACTGAAGCTTTCTTT. Amino acids: CASSQRTAMNTEAFF.

This chain connects TRBV28 to TRBJ2-5, with 7 bases aligning to TRBD1. V gave up 5 bases and J gave up 2 bases; unmatched junction bases: 2. The CDR3 runs 13 residues. Germline CDR1 MDHEN, CDR2 SYDVKM. For the CDR3, the DNA is TGTGCCAGCAGTGAGGGACAGCAAGAGACCCAGTACTTC. Translating it yields CASSEGQQETQYF.

This clonotype occurred a few times. CDR3 in DNA: TGTGCCAGCAAACTACAGGGCACAGATACGCAGTATTTT. It is translated as CASKLQGTDTQYF. V is TRBV12-3 or TRBV12-4 and J is TRBJ2-3, with a tentative D call TRBD1 (5 bases). CDR3 length equals 13 residues. V lost 7 bases and J lost 1, with 9 bases in between.

V and J are TRBV19 and TRBJ2-5; 10 nucleotides align to TRBD1. The CDR3 loop spans 15 amino acids. With 5 bases clipped from V and 1 base from J, the junction kept 4 bases outside the gene matches. In germline, CDR1 is LNHDA, CDR2 SQIVND (reference sequence). CDR3 in DNA: TGTGCCAGTAGTCCGAGGACAGGGGGCCAAGAGACCCAGTACTTC. It specifies CASSPRTGGQETQYF.

This clonotype has a count of ten or more. This chain connects TRBV7-3 to TRBJ1-5, with D possibly being TRBD1 (5 bases). V dropped 5 bases and J dropped 7 bases, with 12 bases sitting between them. The length of the CDR3 is 13 residues. CDR1 is SGHTA, CDR2 FQGTGA, per germline. For the CDR3, the DNA is TGTGCCAGCAGCGCAATGGGGGGGCAGCCCCAGCATTTT. This gives the protein CASSAMGGQPQHF.

The CDR3 nucleotides are TGTGCCAGCAGGGGGGAAAAACGAGGGGCCTACAATCAGCCCCAGCATTTT. It codes for CASRGEKRGAYNQPQHF. This rearrangement joins TRBV2 to TRBJ1-5; TRBD1 might be the D (5 bases). Germline lookup yields CDR1 SNHLY and CDR2 FYNNEI. The CDR3 runs 17 residues. V dropped 6 bases and J dropped 3 bases, with 21 bases sitting between them.

V usage is TRBV28 and J usage is TRBJ1-6; the match to TRBD1 covers 9 bases. V gave up 4 bases and J gave up 0 bases; unmatched junction bases: 7. Germline V gene sequence: CDR1 MDHEN, CDR2 SYDVKM. The CDR3 is made up of 18 amino acids. In nucleotides, the CDR3 is TGTGCCAGCAGTTCCAAAAGGGACAGGGTCTCCTATAATTCACCCCTCCACTTT. Translated, it gives CASSSKRDRVSYNSPLHF.

This clonotype was recorded a few times. The gene calls are TRBV19 and TRBJ1-4; D is perhaps TRBD1 (5 bases). Trimming took off 5 bases at V and 7 bases at J, with 14 bases between the two ends. Looked up from germline, CDR1 is LNHDA and CDR2 is SQIVND (reference sequence). The CDR3 has 14 residues. The CDR3 reads CASSPAAGTEKLFF. CDR3 DNA sequence: TGTGCCAGTAGTCCCGCCGCCGGGACTGAAAAACTGTTTTTT.

This clonotype was detected only a few times. CDR3 loop: CASSIGTKSTDTQYF. DNA of the CDR3: TGTGCCAGCAGCATCGGGACTAAGAGCACAGATACGCAGTATTTT. V gene TRBV11-2 combines with J gene TRBJ2-3, with 7 bases that match TRBD2. In germline, CDR1 is SGHAT, CDR2 FQNNGV. V shed 5 bases, J shed 0 bases, and the junction held 5 bases outside the gene matches. This CDR3 is 15 amino acids long.

In its sample, this clonotype was seen many times. The V and J genes are TRBV2 and TRBJ2-7; the D is unclear. This CDR3 region has 13 residues. Germline CDR1 and CDR2: SNHLY and FYNNEI. V lost 1 base and J lost 6, with 10 bases in between. CDR3 in amino acids: CASSEELTSEQYF. For the CDR3, the DNA is TGTGCCAGCAGTGAAGAACTTACTTCCGAGCAGTACTTC. The full variable domain, completed using reference TRBV2 and TRBJ2-7, is EPEVTQTPSHQVTQMGQEVILRCVPISNHLYFYWYRQILGQKVEFLVSFYNNEISEKSEIFDDQFSVERPDGSNFTLKIRSTKLEDSAMYFCASSEELTSEQYFGPGTRLTVT.

The chain has TRBV7-3 and TRBJ2-1; a weak D match, TRBD1 (6 bases). CDR1 is SGHTA and CDR2 is FQGTGA in the germline V gene. This CDR3 spans 15 amino acids. Trimming took off 2 bases at V and 6 bases at J, with 14 bases between the two ends. The DNA for the CDR3 is TGTGCCAGCAGCTTAGGCAGGGGAAGGGGCAATGAGCAGTTCTTC. This sequence encodes CASSLGRGRGNEQFF.

This clonotype came up many times. The rearrangement uses TRBV2 and TRBJ2-5, with 8 bases that match TRBD2. Germline V gives CDR1 SNHLY, CDR2 FYNNEI. V shed 5 bases and J 2 bases; nucleotides not matched to a gene: 4. The CDR3 spans 14 residues. The CDR3 reads CASSPLAVQETQYF. The CDR3, as DNA: TGTGCCAGCAGTCCACTAGCGGTTCAAGAGACCCAGTACTTC. Combining the CDR3 with reference TRBV2 and TRBJ2-5 gives the whole variable domain EPEVTQTPSHQVTQMGQEVILRCVPISNHLYFYWYRQILGQKVEFLVSFYNNEISEKSEIFDDQFSVERPDGSNFTLKIRSTKLEDSAMYFCASSPLAVQETQYFGPGTRLLVL.

The gene calls are TRBV10-2 and TRBJ2-1, with 10 bases lining up with TRBD2. Unmatched junction bases numbered 9, after V lost 6 bases and J lost 7 bases. The CDR3 length is 15 residues. Germline lookup yields CDR1 WSHSY and CDR2 SAAADI. In DNA, the CDR3 is TGCGCCAGCAGACCGGGACTAGCGAACCGAAATGAGCAGTTCTTC. It encodes CASRPGLANRNEQFF.

This clonotype appeared a few times. This chain connects TRBV3-1 to TRBJ1-5; no firm D call. In germline, CDR1 is LGHDT, CDR2 YNNKEL (reference sequence). There are 15 residues in the CDR3. Trimming removed 0 bases at V and 4 bases at J, with 10 bases between. Here the CDR3 DNA reads TGTGCCAGCAGCCAAGATCTAACACCTAATCAGCCCCAGCATTTT. Protein sequence: CASSQDLTPNQPQHF.

The chain couples TRBV18 to TRBJ2-2; D may be TRBD1 (7 bases). V was clipped by 0 bases and J by 0 bases, with 14 bases between them. This CDR3 has 18 residues. Per germline, CDR1 KGHSH and CDR2 LQKENI. CDR3 in DNA: TGTGCCAGCTCACCACCAGGGAGGACAGGCCCGAACACCGGGGAGCTGTTTTTT. This gives the protein CASSPPGRTGPNTGELFF.

This chain connects TRBV5-1 to TRBJ1-1; D perhaps matches TRBD1 (6 bases). V lost 4 bases to trimming and J lost 4 bases, with 14 bases between them. This CDR3 has 14 residues. Germline values: CDR1 SGHRS, CDR2 YFSETQ. CDR3 sequence (DNA): TGCGCCAGCAGCCCCGGGGGGGGCGGCACTGAAGCTTTCTTT. Translation gives CASSPGGGGTEAFF.

This clonotype was counted between two and nine times. The rearrangement uses TRBV20-1 and TRBJ2-7, with a possible D match to TRBD2 (6 bases). The V gene's germline CDR1 is DFQATT and CDR2 SNEGSKA (reference sequence). The CDR3 contains 15 residues. The ends were cut back, 0 bases at V and 1 base at J, with 13 bases in the middle. DNA for the CDR3: TGCAGTGCTAGAGATCCAAGCGGGTCTTCCTACGAGCAGTACTTC. Translated, it gives CSARDPSGSSYEQYF.

The V gene is TRBV28, the J gene TRBJ2-1, with TRBD2 matching 8 bases. Germline CDR1 is MDHEN and CDR2 is SYDVKM. The CDR3 has 14 amino acids. The junction had 4 bases not matched to a gene; V was cut back by 7 bases and J by 2 bases. The CDR3 DNA reads as TGTGCCAGCAAGACTAGCGTCACCTACAATGAGCAGTTCTTC. Its translation is CASKTSVTYNEQFF.

This clonotype was counted many times. The chain combines TRBV12-3 or TRBV12-4 with TRBJ2-4, with 8 bases aligning to TRBD1. V lost 2 bases and J lost 0; bases outside the gene matches: 6. The CDR3 contains 17 residues. CDR3 region: CASSLSGQGLAKNIQYF. The CDR3 DNA is TGTGCCAGCAGTTTATCCGGACAGGGCCTAGCCAAAAACATTCAGTACTTC.

There are many counts of this clonotype. The chain uses TRBV28 and TRBJ1-1; D possibly corresponds to TRBD1 (6 bases). The CDR3 is 12 amino acids. CDR1 MDHEN and CDR2 SYDVKM come from the germline V gene. The V end lost 8 bases, the J end lost 2 bases, and 9 bases lay between the germline ends. CDR3 bases: TGTGCCAGCTGGACAGCTAACACTGAAGCTTTCTTT. Encoded protein: CASWTANTEAFF.

This clonotype appeared many times. The chain has TRBV10-3 and TRBJ1-6, with 7 bases fitting TRBD1. Germline CDR1 and CDR2: ENHRY and SYGVKD. Unmatched junction bases numbered 15, after V lost 8 bases and J lost 14 bases. There are 14 residues in the CDR3. This chain's CDR3 is CAISRQGDDGTLHF. In DNA form, the CDR3 reads TGTGCCATCTCACGGCAGGGGGATGATGGGACCCTCCACTTT.